A selection of T cell receptor beta chains follows, all from one sample in a study of blood T cell repertoires in COVID-19. Clones were read by immunoSEQ multiplex PCR, and TCRdb kept only the in-frame ones, dropping some. The sample comprises a few hundred thousand clones, approximately 88% of which are singletons, and around 9.6% rests with the top ten. Sequenced: peripheral blood. Receptor source: a woman in her 70s with COVID-19, enrolled during active disease. CDR3s include the opening cysteine and the closing phenylalanine or tryptophan. The D gene is left open where the match is weak. Clone size appears in some rows only: once, few, many, or a class for an expanded clone.

v_gene: TRBV6-5; d_gene: .; j_gene: TRBJ2-7; abundance: .; CDR3aa: CASSYRDTSYEQYF; CDR3nt: TGTGCCAGCAGTTACCGGGACACCTCCTACGAGCAGTACTTC
v_gene: TRBV9; d_gene: .; j_gene: TRBJ1-1; abundance: .; CDR3aa: CASSVAPDRRNTEAFF; CDR3nt: TGTGCCAGCAGCGTAGCCCCCGACAGGCGTAACACTGAAGCTTTCTTT
v_gene: TRBV6-5; d_gene: .; j_gene: TRBJ1-5; abundance: .; CDR3aa: CASSTTTINQPQHF; CDR3nt: TGTGCCAGCAGTACGACTACCATCAATCAGCCCCAGCATTTT
v_gene: TRBV7-3; d_gene: .; j_gene: TRBJ2-3; abundance: .; CDR3aa: CASSFGAGGYTDTQYF; CDR3nt: TGTGCCAGCAGCTTTGGAGCGGGTGGATACACAGATACGCAGTATTTT
v_gene: TRBV19; d_gene: TRBD2; j_gene: TRBJ2-1; abundance: .; CDR3aa: CASSIGAGGPYNEQFF; CDR3nt: TGTGCCAGTAGTATTGGGGCGGGAGGGCCCTACAATGAGCAGTTCTTC
v_gene: TRBV5-1; d_gene: .; j_gene: TRBJ2-5; abundance: .; CDR3aa: CASSLTRQVQETQYF; CDR3nt: TGCGCCAGCAGCTTGACCCGACAGGTACAAGAGACCCAGTACTTC
v_gene: TRBV10-3; d_gene: .; j_gene: TRBJ2-1; abundance: .; CDR3aa: CAISALANEQFF; CDR3nt: TGTGCCATCAGCGCTCTAGCTAATGAGCAGTTCTTC
v_gene: TRBV2; d_gene: .; j_gene: TRBJ2-1; abundance: .; CDR3aa: CASSEELVPNEQFF; CDR3nt: TGTGCCAGCAGTGAGGAGCTAGTCCCCAATGAGCAGTTCTTC
v_gene: TRBV7-2; d_gene: .; j_gene: TRBJ1-5; abundance: .; CDR3aa: CASSEAAYSNQPQHF; CDR3nt: TGTGCCAGCAGTGAGGCAGCCTATAGCAATCAGCCCCAGCATTTT
v_gene: TRBV5-1; d_gene: TRBD2; j_gene: TRBJ2-1; abundance: .; CDR3aa: CASSLAPSGNNEQFF; CDR3nt: TGCGCCAGCAGCTTGGCCCCTAGCGGGAATAATGAGCAGTTCTTC
v_gene: TRBV6-5; d_gene: TRBD1; j_gene: TRBJ2-5; abundance: once; CDR3aa: CASSRDSGTQYF; CDR3nt: TGTGCCAGCAGTCGGGACAGCGGAACCCAGTACTTC
v_gene: TRBV5-6; d_gene: .; j_gene: TRBJ1-1; abundance: once; CDR3aa: CASSFKGKGEAFF; CDR3nt: TGTGCCAGCAGCTTCAAGGGGAAGGGTGAAGCTTTCTTT
v_gene: TRBV27; d_gene: .; j_gene: TRBJ2-5; abundance: once; CDR3aa: CASSDLGLRETQYF; CDR3nt: TGTGCCAGCAGTGACCTCGGACTGAGGGAGACCCAGTACTTC
v_gene: TRBV18; d_gene: TRBD1; j_gene: TRBJ1-1; abundance: few; CDR3aa: CASSTGGEGTEAFF; CDR3nt: TGTGCCAGCTCGACAGGGGGCGAAGGCACTGAAGCTTTCTTT
v_gene: TRBV18; d_gene: TRBD1; j_gene: TRBJ2-7; abundance: .; CDR3aa: CASSTDRGPSEQYF; CDR3nt: TGTGCCAGCTCAACCGACAGGGGGCCGAGCGAGCAGTACTTC
v_gene: TRBV4-2; d_gene: .; j_gene: TRBJ2-3; abundance: .; CDR3aa: CASSQRQGMTDTQYF; CDR3nt: TGTGCCAGCAGCCAGAGGCAGGGAATGACAGATACGCAGTATTTT
v_gene: TRBV28; d_gene: .; j_gene: TRBJ1-4; abundance: .; CDR3aa: CASSLGGVTNEKLFF; CDR3nt: TGTGCCAGCAGTTTAGGGGGGGTAACTAATGAAAAACTGTTTTTT
v_gene: TRBV12-5; d_gene: .; j_gene: TRBJ2-4; abundance: .; CDR3aa: CASGLITGPEAKNIQYF; CDR3nt: TGTGCTAGTGGTTTGATCACAGGGCCCGAAGCCAAAAACATTCAGTACTTC
v_gene: TRBV4-2; d_gene: .; j_gene: TRBJ2-1; abundance: .; CDR3aa: CASSQVSASPAYNEQFF; CDR3nt: TGTGCCAGCAGCCAGGTTAGTGCAAGTCCCGCCTACAATGAGCAGTTCTTC
v_gene: TRBV11-3; d_gene: TRBD1; j_gene: TRBJ2-7; abundance: .; CDR3aa: CASSPGQGNYEQYF; CDR3nt: TGTGCCAGCAGCCCTGGACAGGGAAACTACGAGCAGTACTTC
v_gene: TRBV7-8; d_gene: TRBD1; j_gene: TRBJ1-6; abundance: .; CDR3aa: CASSLASQGNSPLHF; CDR3nt: TGTGCCAGCAGCTTAGCTTCACAGGGGAATTCACCCCTCCACTTT
v_gene: TRBV21-1; d_gene: .; j_gene: TRBJ2-5; abundance: few; CDR3aa: CASSKESGRETQYF; CDR3nt: TGTGCCAGCAGCAAAGAAAGCGGGCGAGAGACCCAGTACTTC